This T cell receptor beta chain comes out of a study of OX40 agonist ivuxolimab in advanced cancers. Repertoires were generated with immunoSEQ multiplex PCR, while TCRdb's copy carries only in-frame clones and drops some. Of fewer than 85,000 clones in the sample, 85% were seen once. The sample here was CD4+ or CD8+ T cells sorted from blood, taken in a trial of the OX40 agonist ivuxolimab. This TCR was sampled from an adult with an advanced solid tumor such as melanoma, head and neck, liver or kidney cancer.

The CDR3 is CASSSRLLSAEAFF. The CDR3 DNA reads as TGTGCCAGTAGTTCCCGATTATTATCGGCTGAAGCTTTCTTT. The chain couples TRBV19 to TRBJ1-1; no firm D call. Trimming removed 5 bases at V and 6 bases at J, with 16 bases between. Per germline, CDR1 LNHDA and CDR2 SQIVND (reference sequence). The CDR3 runs 14 residues.